One T cell receptor beta chain is described in this entry. The antigen is unknown. There are 16 residues in the CDR3. CDR1 MGHRA and CDR2 YSYEKL come from the germline V gene. Trimming at V came to 1 base and at J to 5 bases, leaving 5 bases not matched to a gene. The entry originates in a study of T cell responses to AZD1222 COVID-19 vaccine. Background on the study: Second-dose timings of about 4 or about 12 weeks were pooled. General study results and limits: Sampling that yielded the repertoires occurred only after the peak T cell response. Most donors were white British, females outnumbered males, and clonal diversity was possibly underestimated.

This table comes from immunoSEQ multiplex PCR, and its TCRdb copy is limited to in-frame clones, with some not included. The sample includes some 150,000 clones, approximately 91% of them seen just once. The receptor was derived from an adult in good health. V gene TRBV4-1 combines with J gene TRBJ2-1; 10 bases agree with TRBD2. The sample here was peripheral blood, taken on day 0 of AZD1222 vaccination. In nucleotides, the CDR3 is TGCGCCAGCAGCCAAGTCGGGCTAGCGGGAGACAATGAGCAGTTCTTC. Its translation: CASSQVGLAGDNEQFF.